These T cell receptor beta chains were read from a single sample in a study of cytotoxic CD8 clonotypes in ibrutinib-treated CLL. Sequencing used immunoSEQ multiplex PCR; TCRdb keeps in-frame clones, though not all of them. In the table there are about 15,000 clones, 70% to 90% of which are singletons. The sequenced sample was PBMCs, obtained before ibrutinib treatment. The receptors were sampled from a human donor with chronic lymphocytic leukemia. CDR3s include the opening cysteine and the closing phenylalanine or tryptophan. D genes are given only for firm matches. A row's size may be missing; if present it is once, few, many or a size class.

length	D	V	size	J	DNA	CDR3
13	TRBD2	TRBV5-1	-	TRBJ2-1	TGCGCCAGCGTAAAAGCGGGAGTGGGGGAGCAGTTCTTC	CASVKAGVGEQFF
16	-	TRBV7-9	-	TRBJ2-3	TGTGCCAGCAGCTTAGGAGACCGCCTGAGCACAGATACGCAGTATTTT	CASSLGDRLSTDTQYF
13	-	TRBV6-5	-	TRBJ2-5	TGTGCCAGCAGACAGAAACAGGATCAGTACGAGTACTTC	CASRQKQDQYEYF
12	-	TRBV2	once	TRBJ2-7	TGTGCCAGCACACCAGCAGTCTACGAGCAGTACTTC	CASTPAVYEQYF
15	-	TRBV21-1	-	TRBJ2-3	TGTGCCAGCAGCAAAGTAGCGGGAGGGCCAGATACGCAGTATTTT	CASSKVAGGPDTQYF
13	-	TRBV4-2	-	TRBJ2-7	TGTGCCACGGGGGCAGGGGGAATTTACGAGCAGTACTTC	CATGAGGIYEQYF
14	-	TRBV19	-	TRBJ2-1	TGTGCCAGTACCACCTTGCAGGGGTACAATGAGCAGTTCTTC	CASTTLQGYNEQFF
14	TRBD1	TRBV7-6	-	TRBJ2-3	TGTGCCAGCAGCCAATTGCAGGGGGCAGATACGCAGTATTTT	CASSQLQGADTQYF
15	TRBD2	TRBV6-5	-	TRBJ2-1	TGTGCCAGCAGTTCTTTAGCGGGAGCGCACAATGAGCAGTTCTTC	CASSSLAGAHNEQFF
14	-	TRBV7-9	-	TRBJ2-7	TGTGCCAGCAGCGGAACATCCGTCGCCTACGAGCAGTACTTC	CASSGTSVAYEQYF
16	-	TRBV10-3	-	TRBJ2-7	TGTGCCATCAGTGAGGGGACCCAGACAGGATCCTACGAGCAGTACTTC	CAISEGTQTGSYEQYF
12	-	TRBV7-2	-	TRBJ2-5	TGTGCCAGCAGCGGGAGTGCAGAGACCCAGTACTTC	CASSGSAETQYF
14	-	TRBV28	-	TRBJ2-7	TGTGCCAGCAGTTCCCACCACCTATTATACGAGCAGTACTTC	CASSSHHLLYEQYF
16	-	TRBV15	-	TRBJ1-5	TGTGCCACCAGCAGAGATCGAAGGTCAGGAAATCAGCCCCAGCATTTT	CATSRDRRSGNQPQHF
15	-	TRBV9	-	TRBJ1-2	TGTGCCAGCAGCGTAGCTACAGGTGACTACTATGGCTACACCTTC	CASSVATGDYYGYTF
15	-	TRBV7-9	-	TRBJ2-7	TGTGCCAGCAGCCCCGGACAGAGGGTTCCCTACGAGCAGTACTTC	CASSPGQRVPYEQYF
13	TRBD2	TRBV5-1	-	TRBJ2-7	TGCGCCAGCAGTAGCGGGATGACCTACGAGCAGTACTTC	CASSSGMTYEQYF
17	-	TRBV13	-	TRBJ2-3	TGTGCCAGCAGCTTCCCGGCAGGGCTGGAAAATTCAGATACGCAGTATTTT	CASSFPAGLENSDTQYF
15	-	TRBV6-5	-	TRBJ1-5	TGTGCCAGCAGCAAGGACCCTTATAGCAATCAGCCCCAGCATTTT	CASSKDPYSNQPQHF
16	-	TRBV18	-	TRBJ2-7	TGTGCCAGCTCACCAGGCCCGACGGGACCCGGGTACGAGCAGTACTTC	CASSPGPTGPGYEQYF
16	TRBD2	TRBV7-8	-	TRBJ2-7	TGTGCCAGCAGCTTAGTCCCACGGGAGGACTCCTACGAGCAGTACTTC	CASSLVPREDSYEQYF
17	-	TRBV7-8	once	TRBJ2-6	TGTGCCAGCAGCCTGGGTCGATGGGACTCTGGGGCCAACGTCCTGACTTTC	CASSLGRWDSGANVLTF